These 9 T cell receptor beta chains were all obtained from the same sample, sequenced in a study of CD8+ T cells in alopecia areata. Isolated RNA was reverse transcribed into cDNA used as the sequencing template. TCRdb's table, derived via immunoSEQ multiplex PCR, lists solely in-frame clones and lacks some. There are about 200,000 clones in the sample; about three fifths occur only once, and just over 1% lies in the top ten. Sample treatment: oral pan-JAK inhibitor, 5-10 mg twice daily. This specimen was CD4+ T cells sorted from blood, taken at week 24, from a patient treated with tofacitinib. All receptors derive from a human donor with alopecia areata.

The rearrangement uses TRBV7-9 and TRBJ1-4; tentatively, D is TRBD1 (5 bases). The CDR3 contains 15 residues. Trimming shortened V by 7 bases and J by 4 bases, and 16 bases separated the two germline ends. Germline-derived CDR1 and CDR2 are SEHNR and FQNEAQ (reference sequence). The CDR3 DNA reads TGTGCCAGCATCGCTTCGGGGAGGGGTAATGAAAAACTGTTTTTT. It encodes CASIASGRGNEKLFF.

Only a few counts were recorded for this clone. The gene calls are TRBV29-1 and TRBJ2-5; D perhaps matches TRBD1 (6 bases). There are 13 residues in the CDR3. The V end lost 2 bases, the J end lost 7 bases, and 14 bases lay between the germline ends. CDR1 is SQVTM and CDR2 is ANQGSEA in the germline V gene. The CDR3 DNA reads TGCAGCGTTGAACGCCAGGGGATAGGGACCCAGTACTTC. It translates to CSVERQGIGTQYF.

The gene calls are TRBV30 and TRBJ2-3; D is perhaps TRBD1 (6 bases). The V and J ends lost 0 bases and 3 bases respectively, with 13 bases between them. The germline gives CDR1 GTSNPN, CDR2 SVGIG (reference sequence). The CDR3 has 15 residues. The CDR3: CAWSVRQGMTDTQYF. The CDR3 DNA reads TGTGCCTGGAGTGTACGGCAGGGGATGACAGATACGCAGTATTTT.

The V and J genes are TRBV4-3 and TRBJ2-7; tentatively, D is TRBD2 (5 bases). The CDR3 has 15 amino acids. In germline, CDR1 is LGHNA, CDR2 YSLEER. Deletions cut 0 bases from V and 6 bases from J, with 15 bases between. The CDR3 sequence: CASSQETNGVSEQYF. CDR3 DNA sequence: TGCGCCAGCAGCCAAGAGACGAACGGGGTCAGCGAGCAGTACTTC.

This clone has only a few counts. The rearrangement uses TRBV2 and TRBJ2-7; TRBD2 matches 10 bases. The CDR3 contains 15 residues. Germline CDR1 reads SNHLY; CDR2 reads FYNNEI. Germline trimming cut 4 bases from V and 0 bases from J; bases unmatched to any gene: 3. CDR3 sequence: CASSVSGGVSYEQYF. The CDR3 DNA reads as TGTGCCAGCAGTGTGAGCGGGGGGGTCTCCTACGAGCAGTACTTC.

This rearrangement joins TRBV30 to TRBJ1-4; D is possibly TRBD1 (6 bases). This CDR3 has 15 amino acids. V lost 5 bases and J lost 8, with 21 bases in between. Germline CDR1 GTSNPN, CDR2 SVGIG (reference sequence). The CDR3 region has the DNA TGTGCCTGGCGCACAGGGTTTTCGAATAAGGAAAAACTGTTTTTT. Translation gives CAWRTGFSNKEKLFF.

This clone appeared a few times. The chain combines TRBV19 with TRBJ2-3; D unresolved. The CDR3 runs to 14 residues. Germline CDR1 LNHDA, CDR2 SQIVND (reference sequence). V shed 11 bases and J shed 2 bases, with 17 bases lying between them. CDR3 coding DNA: TGTGCCCGAATTCGAGTACATTACACAGATACGCAGTATTTT. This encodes CARIRVHYTDTQYF.

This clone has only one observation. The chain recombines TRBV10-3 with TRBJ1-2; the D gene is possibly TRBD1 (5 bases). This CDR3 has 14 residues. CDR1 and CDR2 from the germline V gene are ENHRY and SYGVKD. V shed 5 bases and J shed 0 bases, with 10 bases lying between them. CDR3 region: CAISLDSTNYGYTF. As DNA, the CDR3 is TGTGCCATCAGTCTAGACAGTACTAACTATGGCTACACCTTC.

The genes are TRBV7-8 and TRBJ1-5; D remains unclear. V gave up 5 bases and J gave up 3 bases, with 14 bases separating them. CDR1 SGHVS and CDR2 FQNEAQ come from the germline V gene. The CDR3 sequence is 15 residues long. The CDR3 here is CASSLSQADNQPQHF. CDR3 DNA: TGTGCCAGCAGCCTAAGTCAGGCCGACAATCAGCCCCAGCATTTT.